This T cell receptor beta chain was sequenced during a study of CXCR3-negative and CXCR3-positive naive CD8 T cells. At the level of the study: Per library, roughly 1.6 +/- 0.3 million reads; approximately 150 million TRB reads overall.

UMI-labeled 5' RACE yielded the TRB cDNA libraries. TCRdb re-called the 5' RACE reads; one entry per CDR3 protein, DNA not given. Its table records around 57,000 distinct CDR3 sequences. Germline V CDR1 and CDR2: MNHEY, SVGEGT. The CDR3 is 18 amino acids. This sequence originates from a human donor in good health. Some clones in this sample may be carry-over from other donors' samples. The genes are TRBV6-2 or TRBV6-3 and TRBJ2-2; the D call of TRBD2 rests on TCRdb alone, since no DNA is present to check it. The source material was memory CD8+ T cells from blood. CDR3: CASGLIGPGLADTGELFF.